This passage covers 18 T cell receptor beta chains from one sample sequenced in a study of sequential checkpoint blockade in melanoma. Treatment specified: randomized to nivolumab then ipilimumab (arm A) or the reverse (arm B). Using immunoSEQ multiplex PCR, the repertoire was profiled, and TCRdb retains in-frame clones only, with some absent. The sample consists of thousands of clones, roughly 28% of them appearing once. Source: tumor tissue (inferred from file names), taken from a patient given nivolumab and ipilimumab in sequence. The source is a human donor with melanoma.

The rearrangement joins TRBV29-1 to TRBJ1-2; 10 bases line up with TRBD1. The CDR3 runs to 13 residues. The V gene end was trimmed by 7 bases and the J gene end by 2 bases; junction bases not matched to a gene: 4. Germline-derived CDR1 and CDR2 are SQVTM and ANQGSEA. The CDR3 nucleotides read TGCAGCGCCGGGACAGGGGACAACTATGGCTACACCTTC. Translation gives CSAGTGDNYGYTF. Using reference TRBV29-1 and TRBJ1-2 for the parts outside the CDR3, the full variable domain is SAVISQKPSRDICQRGTSLTIQCQVDSQVTMMFWYRQQPGQSLTLIATANQGSEATYESGFVIDKFPISRPNLTFSTLTVSNMSPEDSSIYLCSAGTGDNYGYTFGSGTRLTVV.

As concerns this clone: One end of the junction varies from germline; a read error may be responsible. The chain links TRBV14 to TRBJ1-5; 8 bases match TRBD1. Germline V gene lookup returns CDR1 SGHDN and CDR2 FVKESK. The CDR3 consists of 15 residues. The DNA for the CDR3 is TGTGCCAGCAGACAAGACAGGGGTGAAGATCAGCCCCAGCATTTT. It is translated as CASRQDRGEDQPQHF.

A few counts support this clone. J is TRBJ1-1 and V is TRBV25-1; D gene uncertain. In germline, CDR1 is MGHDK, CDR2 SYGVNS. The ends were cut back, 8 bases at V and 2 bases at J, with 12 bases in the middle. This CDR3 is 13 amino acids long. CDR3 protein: CASQPFGNTEAFF. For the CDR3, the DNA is TGTGCCAGCCAACCCTTTGGAAACACTGAAGCTTTCTTT.

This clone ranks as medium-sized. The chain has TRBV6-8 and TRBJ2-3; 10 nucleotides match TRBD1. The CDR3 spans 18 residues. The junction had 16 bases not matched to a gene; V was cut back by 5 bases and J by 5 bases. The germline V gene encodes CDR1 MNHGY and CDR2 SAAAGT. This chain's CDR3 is CASSAGIVTGGSGDTQYF. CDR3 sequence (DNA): TGTGCCAGCAGTGCAGGTATCGTGACAGGGGGCTCTGGAGATACGCAGTATTTT.

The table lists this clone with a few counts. In DNA, the CDR3 is TGTGCCTGTAGCGATTCCTACGAGCAGTACTTC. Translating it yields CACSDSYEQYF. The chain uses TRBV30 and TRBJ2-7; possibly TRBD2 for D (5 bases). Germline-derived CDR1 and CDR2 are GTSNPN and SVGIG (reference sequence). The CDR3 consists of 11 residues. The ends were cut back, 6 bases at V and 1 base at J, with 7 bases in the middle.

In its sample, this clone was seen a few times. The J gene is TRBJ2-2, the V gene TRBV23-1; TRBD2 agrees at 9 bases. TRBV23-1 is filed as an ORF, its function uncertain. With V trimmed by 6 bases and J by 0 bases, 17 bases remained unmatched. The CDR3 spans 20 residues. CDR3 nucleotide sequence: TGCGCCAGCAGCCAAGATCCCAGCGGGGGGCCGTTCGCGAACACCGGGGAGCTGTTTTTT. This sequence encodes CASSQDPSGGPFANTGELFF.

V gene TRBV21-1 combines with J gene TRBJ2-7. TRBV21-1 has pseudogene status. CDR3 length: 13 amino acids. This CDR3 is CASSHGGTYEQYF. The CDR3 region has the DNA TGTGCCAGCAGTCACGGTGGGACCTACGAGCAGTACTTC.

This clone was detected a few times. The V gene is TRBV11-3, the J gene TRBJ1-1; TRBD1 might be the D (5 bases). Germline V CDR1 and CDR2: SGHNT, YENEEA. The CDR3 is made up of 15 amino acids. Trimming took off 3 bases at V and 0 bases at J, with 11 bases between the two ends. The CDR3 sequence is CASSLGGGVNTEAFF. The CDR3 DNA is TGTGCCAGCAGCTTGGGGGGAGGGGTGAACACTGAAGCTTTCTTT.

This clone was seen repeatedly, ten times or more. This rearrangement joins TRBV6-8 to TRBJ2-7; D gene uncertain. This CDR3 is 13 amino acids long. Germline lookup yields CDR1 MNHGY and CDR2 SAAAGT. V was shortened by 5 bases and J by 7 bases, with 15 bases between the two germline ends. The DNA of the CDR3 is TGTGCCAGCAGTCTTGACGGATCCTGGGAGCAGTACTTC. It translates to CASSLDGSWEQYF.

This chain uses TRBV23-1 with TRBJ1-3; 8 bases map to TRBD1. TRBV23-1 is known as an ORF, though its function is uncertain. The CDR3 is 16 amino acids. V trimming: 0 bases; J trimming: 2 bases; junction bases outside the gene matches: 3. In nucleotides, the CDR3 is TGCGCCAGCAGTCAATCCCGACAGGGGACTGGAAACACCATATATTTT. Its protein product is CASSQSRQGTGNTIYF.

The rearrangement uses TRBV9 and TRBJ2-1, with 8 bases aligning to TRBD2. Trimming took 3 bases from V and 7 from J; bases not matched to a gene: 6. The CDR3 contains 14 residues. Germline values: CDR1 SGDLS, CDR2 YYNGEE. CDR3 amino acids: CASSGPGLGNEQFF. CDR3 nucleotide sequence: TGTGCCAGCAGCGGTCCGGGACTAGGTAATGAGCAGTTCTTC.

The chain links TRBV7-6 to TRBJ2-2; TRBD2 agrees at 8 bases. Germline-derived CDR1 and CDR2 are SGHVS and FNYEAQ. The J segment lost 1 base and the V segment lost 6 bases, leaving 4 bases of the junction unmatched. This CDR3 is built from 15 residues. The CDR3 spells CASRILAENTGELFF. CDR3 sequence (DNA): TGTGCCAGCAGAATACTAGCGGAGAACACCGGGGAGCTGTTTTTT.

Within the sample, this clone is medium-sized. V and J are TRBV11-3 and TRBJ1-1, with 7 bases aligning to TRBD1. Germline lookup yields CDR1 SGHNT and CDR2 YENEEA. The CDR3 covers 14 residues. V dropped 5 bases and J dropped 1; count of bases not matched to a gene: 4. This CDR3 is CASSPGQQNTEAFF. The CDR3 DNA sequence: TGTGCCAGCAGCCCGGGACAGCAGAACACTGAAGCTTTCTTT.

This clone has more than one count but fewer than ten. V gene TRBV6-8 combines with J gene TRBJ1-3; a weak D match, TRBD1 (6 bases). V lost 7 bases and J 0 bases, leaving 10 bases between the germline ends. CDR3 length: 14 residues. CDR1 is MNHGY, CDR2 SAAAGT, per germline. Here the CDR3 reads CASTGGSSGNTIYF. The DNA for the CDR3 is TGTGCCAGCACTGGGGGCAGCTCTGGAAACACCATATATTTT.

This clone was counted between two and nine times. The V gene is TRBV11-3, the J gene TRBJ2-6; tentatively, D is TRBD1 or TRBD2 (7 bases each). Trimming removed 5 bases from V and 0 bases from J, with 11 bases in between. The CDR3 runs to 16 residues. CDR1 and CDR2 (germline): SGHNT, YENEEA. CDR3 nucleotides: TGTGCCAGCAGCGCCAGGGGGGGCTCTGGGGCCAACGTCCTGACTTTC. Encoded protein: CASSARGGSGANVLTF.

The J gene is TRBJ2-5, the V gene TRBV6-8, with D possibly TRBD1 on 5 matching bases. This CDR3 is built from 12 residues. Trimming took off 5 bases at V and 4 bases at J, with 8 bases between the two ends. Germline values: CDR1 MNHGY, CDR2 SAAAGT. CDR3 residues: CASSTGSETQYF. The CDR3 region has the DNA TGTGCCAGCAGTACAGGTTCAGAGACCCAGTACTTC.

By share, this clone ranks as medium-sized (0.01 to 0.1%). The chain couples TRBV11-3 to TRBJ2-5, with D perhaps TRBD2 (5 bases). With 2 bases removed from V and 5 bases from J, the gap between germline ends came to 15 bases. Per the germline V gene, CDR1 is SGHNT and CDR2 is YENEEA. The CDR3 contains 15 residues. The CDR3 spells CASSLSSGVFETQYF. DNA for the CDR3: TGTGCCAGCAGCTTAAGCAGCGGAGTCTTTGAGACCCAGTACTTC.

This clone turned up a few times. This CDR3 is CASSIRGAGVMFAEAFF. Here the CDR3 DNA reads TGTGCCAGTAGTATACGGGGTGCTGGGGTTATGTTCGCTGAAGCTTTCTTT. The V call is TRBV19, the J call TRBJ1-1; no firm D call. Trimming removed 2 bases from V and 6 bases from J, with 22 bases in between. The germline V gene has CDR1 LNHDA and CDR2 SQIVND (reference sequence). This CDR3 comprises 17 residues.